This T cell receptor (beta chain) was documented in a study of CD8 T cells in ankylosing spondylitis. CDR3 length equals 17 residues. Germline V gene lookup returns CDR1 MDHEN and CDR2 SYDVKM. Trimming pared 6 bases from V and 0 bases from J, leaving 18 bases between. This clonotype was seen at least ten times. TCRdb re-called the 5' RACE reads through MiXCR, storing one row per CDR3 protein. The sample includes some 240,000 distinct CDR3 sequences, over 15% of them seen just once. Sequenced sample: blood, either unsorted or a sorted T cell fraction (not recorded which). The receptor was isolated from a male donor with ankylosing spondylitis or in good health (not recorded which). This chain connects TRBV28 to TRBJ2-1; maybe TRBD1 (5 bases). For the CDR3, the DNA is TGTGCCAGCAGCCCCAGGTCTAGGGGATTCTCCTACAATGAGCAGTTCTTC. Translating it yields CASSPRSRGFSYNEQFF. Together with reference TRBV28 and TRBJ2-1, the CDR3 gives the full variable domain: DVKVTQSSRYLVKRTGEKVFLECVQDMDHENMFWYRQDPGLGLRLIYFSYDVKMKEKGDIPEGYSVSREKKERFSLILESASTNQTSMYLCASSPRSRGFSYNEQFFGPGTRLTVL.